The present T cell receptor beta chain was sequenced within a study of T-cell reconstitution after alpha-beta-depleted transplantation in children. Trimming took 0 bases from V and 3 from J, leaving 13 bases between them. Germline loops: CDR1 MNHEY, CDR2 SVGAGI. The CDR3 extends over 16 amino acids. The TCRbeta library was prepared with unique molecular identifiers. TCRdb redid the calling of the PCR reads with MiXCR, one entry per CDR3 protein. The table includes about 600,000 distinct CDR3 sequences, over 9.5% detected once. Sequencing was performed on PBMCs from the stem cell graft donor, taken from the stem cell graft. The origin of this receptor is a human donor who donated a stem cell graft to a child with acute myeloid leukemia. This chain connects TRBV6-5 to TRBJ2-3, with D tentatively TRBD2 (5 bases). The DNA of the CDR3 is TGTGCCAGCAGTTACTCCGGACGCACTAGGACAGATACGCAGTATTTT. Amino acids: CASSYSGRTRTDTQYF.